Described below is a single T cell receptor beta chain sequence and its context. Its specificity is not known. These data originate in a study of T cell responses to AZD1222 COVID-19 vaccine. Across the whole study: Researchers grouped second doses given at about 4 or about 12 weeks into one pool. Study results and limitations: Donors were chiefly white British, with a greater number of females, and clonal diversity was perhaps underestimated. Sampling that yielded the repertoires occurred only after the peak T cell response.

The CDR3 is 13 amino acids. CDR1 is MNHEY, CDR2 SMNVEV, per germline (reference sequence). V gave up 4 bases and J gave up 0 bases, with 7 bases separating them. Sequencing was performed with immunoSEQ multiplex PCR; in TCRdb, only in-frame clones are kept and a portion is missing. The sample includes under 130,000 clones, over 80% of them seen just once. The receptor's source is an adult in good health. The sample consisted of peripheral blood, taken on day 0 of AZD1222 vaccination. The chain recombines TRBV27 with TRBJ2-7; no reliable D call. The CDR3 DNA is TGTGCCAGCAGTTCCCACAGCTCCTACGAGCAGTACTTC. It translates to CASSSHSSYEQYF.